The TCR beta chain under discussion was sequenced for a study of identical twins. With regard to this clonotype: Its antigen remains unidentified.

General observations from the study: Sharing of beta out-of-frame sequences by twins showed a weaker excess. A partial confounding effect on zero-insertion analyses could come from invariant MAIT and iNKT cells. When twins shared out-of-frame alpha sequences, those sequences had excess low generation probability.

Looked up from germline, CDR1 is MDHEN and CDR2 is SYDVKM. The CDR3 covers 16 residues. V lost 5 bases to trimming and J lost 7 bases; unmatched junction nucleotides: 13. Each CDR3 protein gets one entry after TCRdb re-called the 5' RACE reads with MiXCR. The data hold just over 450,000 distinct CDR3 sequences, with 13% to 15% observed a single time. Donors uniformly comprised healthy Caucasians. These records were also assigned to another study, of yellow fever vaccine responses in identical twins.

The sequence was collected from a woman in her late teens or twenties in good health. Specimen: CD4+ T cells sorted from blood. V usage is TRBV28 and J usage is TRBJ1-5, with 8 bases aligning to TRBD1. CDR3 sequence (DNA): TGTGCCAGCAGTGAAATTCAGGGGGCGTCACGGCAGCCCCAGCATTTT. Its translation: CASSEIQGASRQPQHF.